Listed below are T cell receptor beta chains from one sample, sequenced in a study of response to subunit inactivated influenza vaccine. MiXCR, applied by TCRdb to the RT-PCR reads, yields one record per CDR3 protein. The sample contains roughly 570,000 distinct CDR3 sequences, around 13% of which appear only once. Specimen: PBMCs from blood, collected around seven weeks after vaccination. Every receptor here comes from a middle-aged man who received an inactivated influenza vaccine. The conserved cysteine and the conserved F or W are not part of the CDR3 here. Fields, in order: V gene, J gene, CDR3 protein.

v_gene: TRBV12-3/TRBV12-4
j_gene: TRBJ1-2
CDR3aa: ASSPSRLANYGYT

v_gene: TRBV6-2/TRBV6-3
j_gene: TRBJ2-6
CDR3aa: ASTSPRSGANVLT

v_gene: TRBV29-1
j_gene: TRBJ2-1
CDR3aa: SVAPSRGRYNEQF

v_gene: TRBV7-9
j_gene: TRBJ1-2
CDR3aa: ASSLTDREGGYT

v_gene: TRBV7-8
j_gene: TRBJ2-7
CDR3aa: ASSLYSGTGTYEQY

v_gene: TRBV20-1
j_gene: TRBJ2-1
CDR3aa: SASTRMGYNEQF

v_gene: TRBV4-1
j_gene: TRBJ2-3
CDR3aa: ASSQAEGRTSTDTQY

v_gene: TRBV28
j_gene: TRBJ1-1
CDR3aa: ASRGQGSVNTEAF

v_gene: TRBV4-1
j_gene: TRBJ2-7
CDR3aa: ASSHPETLSRPIYEQY

v_gene: TRBV7-9
j_gene: TRBJ2-1
CDR3aa: ASSLWGGGANNEQF

v_gene: TRBV7-9
j_gene: TRBJ1-4
CDR3aa: ASSLTGTNEKLF

v_gene: TRBV5-1
j_gene: TRBJ2-7
CDR3aa: ASSLGDLAGFYEQY

v_gene: TRBV27
j_gene: TRBJ2-7
CDR3aa: ASSDYGSEQY

v_gene: TRBV2
j_gene: TRBJ2-5
CDR3aa: ASSVRIRVETQY

v_gene: TRBV7-9
j_gene: TRBJ1-6
CDR3aa: ASSPGGRLDSPLH

v_gene: TRBV5-8
j_gene: TRBJ2-2
CDR3aa: ASSLSSDAGELF

v_gene: TRBV4-3
j_gene: TRBJ1-1
CDR3aa: ASSKASGQPNTEAF

v_gene: TRBV7-3
j_gene: TRBJ2-1
CDR3aa: ASSLNRDSLPNEQF

v_gene: TRBV20-1
j_gene: TRBJ1-5
CDR3aa: SARGQTNQPQH

v_gene: TRBV20-1
j_gene: TRBJ2-4
CDR3aa: SARGRPTMAKNIQY

v_gene: TRBV6-5
j_gene: TRBJ1-5
CDR3aa: ASSYSDRGRYGNQPQH

v_gene: TRBV7-9
j_gene: TRBJ2-5
CDR3aa: ASSFAPSEGAGETQY

v_gene: TRBV12-3/TRBV12-4
j_gene: TRBJ1-2
CDR3aa: ASSFGRDIGGYT

v_gene: TRBV6-5
j_gene: TRBJ2-1
CDR3aa: ASSYSEGWSRNEQF

v_gene: TRBV20-1
j_gene: TRBJ1-5
CDR3aa: SAYQGTQPQH

v_gene: TRBV4-3
j_gene: TRBJ2-2
CDR3aa: ASSEGRLSNTGELF

v_gene: TRBV18
j_gene: TRBJ2-2
CDR3aa: ASSPSQGAGELF

v_gene: TRBV6-1
j_gene: TRBJ2-7
CDR3aa: ASTQRGGSYEQY

v_gene: TRBV5-1
j_gene: TRBJ2-5
CDR3aa: ASSLTGFDETQY

v_gene: TRBV7-6
j_gene: TRBJ2-5
CDR3aa: ASRGVEETQY

v_gene: TRBV5-1
j_gene: TRBJ2-7
CDR3aa: ASSLVRSSYEQY

v_gene: TRBV20-1
j_gene: TRBJ1-6
CDR3aa: SARDHAGNSPLH

v_gene: TRBV20-1
j_gene: TRBJ2-1
CDR3aa: NAGGAGGRQNEQF

v_gene: TRBV29-1
j_gene: TRBJ2-1
CDR3aa: SVAKGKNEQF

v_gene: TRBV20-1
j_gene: TRBJ1-6
CDR3aa: SASGQSSYNSPLH

v_gene: TRBV12-3/TRBV12-4
j_gene: TRBJ2-7
CDR3aa: ASRVIGGSEQY

v_gene: TRBV7-2
j_gene: TRBJ2-1
CDR3aa: ASSLAGTSGGWNNEQF

v_gene: TRBV4-3
j_gene: TRBJ1-2
CDR3aa: ASSQLQGENYGYT

v_gene: TRBV30
j_gene: TRBJ2-2
CDR3aa: AGRTVNTGELF

v_gene: TRBV20-1
j_gene: TRBJ2-7
CDR3aa: SASRPSSLGGGYEQY

v_gene: TRBV4-2
j_gene: TRBJ2-2
CDR3aa: ASSQEQGVPTGELF

v_gene: TRBV27
j_gene: TRBJ1-1
CDR3aa: ASSTGATNTEAF

v_gene: TRBV3-1
j_gene: TRBJ1-4
CDR3aa: ASSQVGTGATRRKLF

v_gene: TRBV2
j_gene: TRBJ2-1
CDR3aa: ASSQNLGRPGDEQF

v_gene: TRBV29-1
j_gene: TRBJ2-3
CDR3aa: SVGQGVADTQY

v_gene: TRBV4-3
j_gene: TRBJ2-7
CDR3aa: ASSYELAGGPNEQY

v_gene: TRBV4-2
j_gene: TRBJ2-1
CDR3aa: ASSQGPTSSYNEQF

v_gene: TRBV4-3
j_gene: TRBJ2-7
CDR3aa: ASSQDPRGSYEQY

v_gene: TRBV12-3/TRBV12-4
j_gene: TRBJ2-3
CDR3aa: ASSNPPGQITDTQY

v_gene: TRBV20-1
j_gene: TRBJ2-1
CDR3aa: SARNRQTYNEQF

v_gene: TRBV12-3/TRBV12-4
j_gene: TRBJ2-4
CDR3aa: ASSLGLNIQY

v_gene: TRBV5-1
j_gene: TRBJ2-3
CDR3aa: ASSSGQGADTQY

v_gene: TRBV29-1
j_gene: TRBJ2-7
CDR3aa: SVANKPGQSQSYEQY

v_gene: TRBV7-9
j_gene: TRBJ2-1
CDR3aa: ASSFGTGGKNEQF

v_gene: TRBV27
j_gene: TRBJ2-7
CDR3aa: ASSYGRNYEQY

v_gene: TRBV24-1
j_gene: TRBJ2-6
CDR3aa: ATSARTVSGANVLT

v_gene: TRBV6-2/TRBV6-3
j_gene: TRBJ2-1
CDR3aa: ASSRTRLPNEQF

v_gene: TRBV4-3
j_gene: TRBJ2-1
CDR3aa: ASSQYAGGVNEQF

v_gene: TRBV6-6
j_gene: TRBJ2-3
CDR3aa: ASSYGDTDTQY